This T cell receptor (beta chain) comes out of a study of cytomegalovirus exposure and HLA in healthy donors. The junction had 3 bases not matched to a gene; V was cut back by 11 bases and J by 3 bases. CDR1 is SNHLY, CDR2 FYNNEI, per germline. The CDR3 runs to 11 residues. Primers: 60 Vbeta forward and 13 Jbeta reverse. Sequencing used immunoSEQ multiplex PCR; TCRdb keeps in-frame clones, though not all of them. The data hold some 130,000 clones, with around three quarters observed a single time. This TCR was sampled from a man younger than 35 in good health and CMV-seronegative. Sequenced material: PBMCs. The V and J genes are TRBV2 and TRBJ2-5, with 7 bases identical to TRBD2. The CDR3 spells CAGGLEETQYF. CDR3 nucleotide sequence: TGTGCCGGTGGACTAGAAGAGACCCAGTACTTC.